This T cell receptor beta chain emerged from a study of long-term antiretroviral therapy in people with HIV. The assay used was immunoSEQ (version v3.0), run at survey level. Clones were sequenced by immunoSEQ multiplex PCR, and TCRdb holds only the in-frame ones, with some missing. This sample has over 30,000 clones, with around 83% found just once. For this clone: Its specificity is unknown.

Findings and limits, study-wide: Clones showing expansion before ART dominated the repertoire at all time points. Whereas controls had wider CDR3 length ranges, HIV repertoires had narrower ones. Post-ART, diversity grew, though it stayed under transplant donor control levels.

Per donor, at least one pre-ART and at least two post-ART PBMC samples were obtained. The sample in question was unsorted PBMCs, obtained 1 year after starting antiretroviral therapy. This clonotype was obtained from a man between 18 and 29 years old with HIV.

In nucleotides, the CDR3 is TGTGCCAGCAGTGACCGAACGATCAATTTGGGGAGCGGGGGCCGTGGGGGTTATGCGCAGTATTTT. Its translation: CASSDRTINLGSGGRGGYAQYF. This chain links TRBV6-4 with TRBJ2-3; 8 nucleotides align to TRBD2. Germline-derived CDR1 and CDR2 are MRHNA and SNTAGT. With V trimmed by 2 bases and J by 10 bases, 32 bases remained unmatched. The CDR3 totals 22 residues.